The T cell receptor beta chain described here comes from a study of T cell changes during pregnancy in multiple sclerosis. This clone was recorded only once. With 1 base clipped from V and 8 bases from J, the junction kept 4 bases outside the gene matches. The germline V gene has CDR1 SGHNT and CDR2 YYREEE (reference sequence). The CDR3 loop spans 14 amino acids. The method was immunoSEQ multiplex PCR; TCRdb's version includes in-frame clones alone and lacks a portion of them. The sample yields roughly 42,000 clones, 75% to 95% seen once. The clonotype was recovered from a female donor in good health, enrolled as a control in a pregnancy study. The rearrangement uses TRBV5-4 and TRBJ2-3; 10 positions agree with TRBD2. Sample: CD4+ T cells from peripheral blood mononuclear cells, taken in the second trimester of pregnancy. CDR3 in DNA: TGTGCCAGCAGCTTGAGCGGGGGGGTGGGTACGCAGTATTTT. Its translation: CASSLSGGVGTQYF.